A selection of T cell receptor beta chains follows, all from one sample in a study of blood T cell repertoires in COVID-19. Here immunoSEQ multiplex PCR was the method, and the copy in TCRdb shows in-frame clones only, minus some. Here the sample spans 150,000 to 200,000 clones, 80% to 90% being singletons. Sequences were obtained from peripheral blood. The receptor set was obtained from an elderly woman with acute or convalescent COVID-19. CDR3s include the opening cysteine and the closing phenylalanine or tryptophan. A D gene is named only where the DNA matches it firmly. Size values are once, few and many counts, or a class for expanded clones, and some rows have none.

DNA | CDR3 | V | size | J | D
TGTGCCTGGAGAGCCCCCACGGGGGGCTTTAATTCACCCCTCCACTTT | CAWRAPTGGFNSPLHF | TRBV30 | many | TRBJ1-6 | NA
TGTGCCAGCAGCTCAACAGGGGGACCTTACAATGAGCAGTTCTTC | CASSSTGGPYNEQFF | TRBV7-9 | NA | TRBJ2-1 | TRBD1
TGTGCCAGCAGCGTCCCCCGGACAGCGTACAATGAGCAGTTCTTC | CASSVPRTAYNEQFF | TRBV7-9 | NA | TRBJ2-1 | NA
TGTGCCAGCAGTTATCTAGCGGGGGGGCTGGACAATGAGCAGTTCTTC | CASSYLAGGLDNEQFF | TRBV6-2/TRBV6-3 | few | TRBJ2-1 | TRBD2
TGTGCCAGCAGTTACGACAGGGTGTATGGCTACACCTTC | CASSYDRVYGYTF | TRBV12-3/TRBV12-4 | NA | TRBJ1-2 | TRBD1
TGTGCCAGCAGCCCCGGGGGGACAGGGCCGGTCACCTTC | CASSPGGTGPVTF | TRBV7-2 | NA | TRBJ1-2 | TRBD1
TGTGCCAGCAGCCGGAGAAAGGATTTCGAGGTCCCCGGGTACACTGAGCAGTTCTTC | CASSRRKDFEVPGYTEQFF | TRBV3-1/TRBV3-2 | NA | TRBJ2-1 | NA
TGTGCCAGCAGGCTAGACGGAAACACCATATATTTT | CASRLDGNTIYF | TRBV12-3/TRBV12-4 | NA | TRBJ1-3 | NA
TGTGCCAGCTCACCTACAACTAGCGGTCCCCGCACAGATACGCAGTATTTT | CASSPTTSGPRTDTQYF | TRBV18 | few | TRBJ2-3 | TRBD2
TGCGCCAGCAGTGAGACGGGGGAATATGGCTACACCTTC | CASSETGEYGYTF | TRBV10-1 | NA | TRBJ1-2 | NA
TGTGCCAGCAGCTGGAGCACTGAAGCTTTCTTT | CASSWSTEAFF | TRBV7-2 | NA | TRBJ1-1 | NA
TGTGCCAGCAGTACCGGGGTCCGATTTAATTCACCCCTCCACTTT | CASSTGVRFNSPLHF | TRBV6-4 | NA | TRBJ1-6 | NA
TGTGCCAGCAGTTCCGCGGGGACTAGCGGGGGGACCCAGTACTTC | CASSSAGTSGGTQYF | TRBV6-5 | NA | TRBJ2-5 | TRBD2
TGTGCCAGCAGAGAGCTAGCGGGAAACAATGAGCAGTTCTTC | CASRELAGNNEQFF | TRBV28 | NA | TRBJ2-1 | TRBD2
TGTGCCAGCAGCCGAGACAGGGGTACGGACATTCAGTACTTC | CASSRDRGTDIQYF | TRBV4-2 | NA | TRBJ2-4 | TRBD1
TGTGCCAGTAGTCACCTCGAGGCCTACGAGCAGTACTTC | CASSHLEAYEQYF | TRBV19 | NA | TRBJ2-7 | NA
TGTGCCAGCAGTGTATTTGGGGGACAGACCTCTGGGGCCAACGTCCTGACTTTC | CASSVFGGQTSGANVLTF | TRBV6-1 | NA | TRBJ2-6 | TRBD1
TGTGCCAGTAGTCCGGGGTATAATGAAAAACTGTTTTTT | CASSPGYNEKLFF | TRBV19 | NA | TRBJ1-4 | NA
TGTGCCAGCTCATCCTCCGGGACAGGGAATTACAATGAGCAGTTCTTC | CASSSSGTGNYNEQFF | TRBV18 | NA | TRBJ2-1 | TRBD1
TGTGCCAGCTCACCAAACGCGGGAGGGCCAGTAGGAACCGGGGAGCTGTTTTTT | CASSPNAGGPVGTGELFF | TRBV18 | NA | TRBJ2-2 | TRBD2
TGTGCCAGCGGACAGGGGGCACCTTACTATGGCTACACCTTC | CASGQGAPYYGYTF | TRBV28 | NA | TRBJ1-2 | TRBD1
TGTGCCAGCTCACCGCGACAGGACAATTCACCCCTCCACTTT | CASSPRQDNSPLHF | TRBV18 | NA | TRBJ1-6 | NA
TGTGCCAGCAGCGACGGTCCGGGACTAGCGGGTGAGGGGCGGTTCTTC | CASSDGPGLAGEGRFF | TRBV3-1/TRBV3-2 | NA | TRBJ2-1 | TRBD2
TGTGCCAGCAGCCCGACCTTGACCGGGACTTCAGGAGAAAAACTGTTTTTT | CASSPTLTGTSGEKLFF | TRBV3-1/TRBV3-2 | NA | TRBJ1-4 | NA
TGCGCCAGCAAAGGAGACTCCTTCTATGGCGGCACCTTC | CASKGDSFYGGTF | TRBV5-1 | NA | TRBJ1-2 | NA
TGTGCCAGCAGTTTTGGGAGGGCCGGGGAGCAGTACTTC | CASSFGRAGEQYF | TRBV27 | NA | TRBJ2-7 | TRBD2